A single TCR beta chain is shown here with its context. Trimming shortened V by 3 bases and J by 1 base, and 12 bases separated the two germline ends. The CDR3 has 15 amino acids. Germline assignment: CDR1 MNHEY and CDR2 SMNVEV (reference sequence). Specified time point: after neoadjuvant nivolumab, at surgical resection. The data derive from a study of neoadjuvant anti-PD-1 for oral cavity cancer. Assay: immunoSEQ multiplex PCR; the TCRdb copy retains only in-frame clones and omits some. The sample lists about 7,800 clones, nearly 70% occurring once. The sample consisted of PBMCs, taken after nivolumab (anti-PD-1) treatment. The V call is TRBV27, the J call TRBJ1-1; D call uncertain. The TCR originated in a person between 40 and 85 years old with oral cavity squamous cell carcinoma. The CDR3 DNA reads TGTGCCAGCAGTTTCATTTCGGACCCGAACACTGAAGCTTTCTTT. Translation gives CASSFISDPNTEAFF.